The source of this TCR beta chain is a study of blood T cells in healthy people across ages. The study, taken as a whole, reports: When one million T cells were used, diversity estimates were thought to be underestimates.

For the second PCR, which ran for roughly 6 to 12 cycles, a sample-barcoded 5' primer and a J-beta primer mix were used. Each of the cDNA molecules was tagged by a template-switch adaptor with 12 random nucleotides. TCRdb passed the 5' RACE reads through MiXCR, listing each CDR3 protein once. The profile covers roughly 700,000 distinct CDR3 sequences, with roughly 49% appearing a single time and 30% to 40% taken by the ten largest. With regard to this clonotype: Its antigen is unidentified.

Trimming removed 1 base from V and 5 bases from J, with 9 bases in between. CDR3 size: 14 residues. The rearrangement uses TRBV12-3 or TRBV12-4 and TRBJ2-1, with D unresolved. The source of this sequence is a woman aged 60 to 75 in good health. Input material: blood. The CDR3 sequence: CASSLELLDNEQFF. The CDR3 nucleotides read TGTGCCAGCAGTTTAGAACTTTTAGACAATGAGCAGTTCTTC.